The source of this T cell receptor beta chain is a study of CD8 T cells in ankylosing spondylitis (dated by TCRdb to the late 2010s). Describing the broader study: T cell receptor beta repertoires were profiled in healthy donors and ankylosing spondylitis patients so that disease-linked TCR variants could be found. In total, the full study cohort was made up of about 99 healthy donors and about two dozen ankylosing spondylitis patients. Peripheral blood was sampled, and synovial fluid was also collected from ankylosing spondylitis patients. Findings and caveats that apply to the study as a whole: Blood from ankylosing spondylitis patients appeared to be characterized by a TCR beta motif composed of eight highly homologous amino acid variants. The disease-linked clones were reported to be significantly enriched in matched synovial fluid samples from ankylosing spondylitis patients. A CD8+ phenotype was shown by the disease-linked clones, which were found at relatively low frequencies in peripheral blood. Some TCR beta motif variants had previously been reported in synovial fluid and blood of reactive arthritis patients, which suggested common disease-initiation mechanisms.

This clonotype was counted many times. Its binding antigen is unknown. Base qualities were left out, and no much larger clone turns up one base away. Sequenced using an Illumina HiSeq 2500. Quantitative 5'-RACE with molecular barcodes was used to prepare TCR beta libraries. As for how the authors treated the data: A new computational method, built on a probabilistic model of VDJ rearrangement, was used to identify disease-linked TCR variants. Using fastp at Q25 and MiXCR, TCRdb reprocessed the public reads and kept productive beta chains. Every distinct CDR3 protein forms one entry, paired with its most common genes and DNA. The V and J calls and clone size are TCRdb's, not the authors'. In all, the sample holds about 250,000 distinct CDR3 sequences, and under 12% of those were seen once. Clones ranked in the top ten supply approximately 2.5% of the sample. Trimming leaves V shorter by 6 bases and J shorter by 0 bases, with the junction holding 6 bases beyond the gene matches. From a lookup of the germline V gene (reference sequence), CDR1 and CDR2 are DFQATT and SNEGSKA. The CDR3 runs 14 amino acids, cysteine and phenylalanine included. Of the read, only the CDR3 DNA is kept; its 42 bases are in frame from base 1.

The sample comprised blood, either unsorted or a sorted T cell fraction (not recorded which). This chain joins TRBV20-1 to TRBJ2-7; TRBD1 aligns with 9 central bases. The sequence was collected from a male donor with ankylosing spondylitis or in good health (not recorded which). The CDR3 amino acid sequence is: CSAGTGFSSYEQYF. The bases read TGCAGTGCCGGGACAGGGTTCAGCTCCTACGAGCAGTACTTC.